This TCR beta chain was captured by sequencing in a study of blood T cell repertoires in COVID-19. Study background: T cells, B-cell-depleted T cells, or PBMCs provided the cDNA or gDNA that served as material.

The V and J ends lost 7 bases and 3 bases, in that order; junction bases with no gene match: 0. The CDR3 has 11 amino acids. Germline CDR1 reads MNHEY; CDR2 reads SVGAGI. Produced via immunoSEQ multiplex PCR; TCRdb's table is partial and in-frame only. This table has hundreds of thousands of clones, 75% to 90% appearing once. This chain connects TRBV6-5 to TRBJ2-7; TRBD2 agrees at 7 bases. Sequenced input: peripheral blood. This TCR derives from a man aged 18 to 30 with COVID-19, enrolled during active disease. Here the CDR3 reads CASTSGYEQYF. DNA for the CDR3: TGTGCCAGCACTAGCGGCTACGAGCAGTACTTC.